These 5 T cell receptor beta chains were all obtained from the same sample, sequenced in a study of blood T cell repertoires in COVID-19. Assay: immunoSEQ multiplex PCR; the TCRdb copy retains only in-frame clones and omits some. The sample lists about 200,000 clones, around 85% occurring once. Sequencing was done on a sample of peripheral blood. These receptors originate from a man in his sixties with COVID-19, enrolled during active disease.

The V and J genes are TRBV6-5 and TRBJ1-1; tentatively, D is TRBD1 (6 bases). CDR1 and CDR2 (germline): MNHEY, SVGAGI. V gave up 3 bases and J gave up 4 bases, with 12 bases separating them. This CDR3 is built from 14 residues. CDR3 sequence: CASSYLQGSTEAFF. The CDR3 coding sequence is TGTGCCAGCAGTTATCTACAGGGCAGCACTGAAGCTTTCTTT.

This rearrangement joins TRBV7-9 to TRBJ2-7; tentative D call: TRBD2 (5 bases). This CDR3 has 13 residues. V dropped 5 bases and J dropped 7 bases, with 15 bases sitting between them. The V gene's germline CDR1 is SEHNR and CDR2 FQNEAQ (reference sequence). The DNA of the CDR3 is TGTGCCAGCAGCCATGACCGGACTTCGGAGCAGTACTTC. Encoded protein: CASSHDRTSEQYF.

V gene TRBV19 combines with J gene TRBJ1-5; 7 positions agree with TRBD1. Trimming at V came to 4 bases and at J to 6 bases, leaving 9 bases not matched to a gene. Germline V gene sequence: CDR1 LNHDA, CDR2 SQIVND (reference sequence). This CDR3 region has 15 residues. The CDR3 sequence is CASSTRQGSGQPQHF. Here the CDR3 DNA reads TGTGCCAGTAGTACCCGACAGGGCAGCGGTCAGCCCCAGCATTTT. The full variable domain, its missing parts supplied by reference TRBV19 and TRBJ1-5, is DGGITQSPKYLFRKEGQNVTLSCEQNLNHDAMYWYRQDPGQGLRLIYYSQIVNDFQKGDIAEGYSVSREKKESFPLTVTSAQKNPTAFYLCASSTRQGSGQPQHFGDGTRLSIL.

The chain employs TRBV7-9 and TRBJ2-6, with a weak D call TRBD2 (5 bases). Germline CDR1 is SEHNR and CDR2 is FQNEAQ (reference sequence). With 7 bases removed from V and 2 bases from J, the gap between germline ends came to 21 bases. CDR3 size: 18 residues. In DNA form, the CDR3 reads TGTGCCAGCACTCTCATAGGAGAGGCGGGCCCTGGGGCCAACGTCCTGACTTTC. Translated, it gives CASTLIGEAGPGANVLTF.

For the CDR3, the DNA is TGCGCCAGCAGCCTGGCCGGCAGTGAGGCCACTGAAGCTTTCTTT. This gives the protein CASSLAGSEATEAFF. This chain uses TRBV5-1 with TRBJ1-1; no reliable D call. The CDR3 totals 15 residues. V was shortened by 4 bases and J by 4 bases, with 17 bases between the two germline ends. CDR1 is SGHRS, CDR2 YFSETQ, per germline.